This TCR beta chain was sequenced during a study of T cells in Graves' hyperthyroidism and ophthalmopathy. The source material, RNA transcripts, was used to amplify TCR beta CDR3 regions. Primed by the HTBI set, a first-round RT-PCR was run on the TCR CDR3. In TCRdb, the multiplex PCR reads were re-called with MiXCR into one record per CDR3 protein. Of a few hundred thousand distinct CDR3 sequences in the sample, around 21% were seen once. This CDR3 has 15 residues. Unmatched junction bases numbered 5, after V lost 3 bases and J lost 4 bases. Per the germline V gene, CDR1 is SNHLY and CDR2 is FYNNEI. This clonotype has just a few counts.

The sequenced sample consisted of blood. The source of this sequence is a man between 18 and 29 years old with Graves' hyperthyroidism. The rearrangement joins TRBV2 to TRBJ1-5; TRBD1 aligns across 8 bases. The CDR3 sequence: CASSDPRGPNQPQHF. Written as DNA, the CDR3 is TGTGCCAGCAGTGACCCCAGGGGGCCTAATCAGCCCCAGCATTTT.